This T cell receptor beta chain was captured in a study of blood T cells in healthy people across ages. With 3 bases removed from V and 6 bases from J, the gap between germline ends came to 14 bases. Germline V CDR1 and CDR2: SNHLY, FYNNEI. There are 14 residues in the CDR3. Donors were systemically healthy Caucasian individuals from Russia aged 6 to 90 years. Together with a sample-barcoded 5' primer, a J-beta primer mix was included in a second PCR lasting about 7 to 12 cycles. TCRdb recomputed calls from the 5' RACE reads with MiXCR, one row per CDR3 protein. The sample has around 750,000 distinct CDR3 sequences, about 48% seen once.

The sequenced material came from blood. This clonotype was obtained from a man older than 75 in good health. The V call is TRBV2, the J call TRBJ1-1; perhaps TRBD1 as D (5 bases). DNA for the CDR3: TGTGCCAGCAGTGAGGACATCGGGTTAGCTGAAGCTTTCTTT. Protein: CASSEDIGLAEAFF. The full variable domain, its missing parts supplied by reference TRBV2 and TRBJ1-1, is EPEVTQTPSHQVTQMGQEVILRCVPISNHLYFYWYRQILGQKVEFLVSFYNNEISEKSEIFDDQFSVERPDGSNFTLKIRSTKLEDSAMYFCASSEDIGLAEAFFGQGTRLTVV.